The 4 T cell receptor beta chains below were found in one sample sequenced in a study of OX40 agonist ivuxolimab in advanced cancers. Clones were read by immunoSEQ multiplex PCR, and TCRdb kept only the in-frame ones, dropping some. The repertoire holds roughly 30,000 clones, with roughly nine tenths as singletons. Sequences were derived from CD4+ or CD8+ T cells sorted from blood, sampled in a trial of the OX40 agonist ivuxolimab. These receptors originate from an adult with an advanced solid tumor such as melanoma, head and neck, liver or kidney cancer.

The chain employs TRBV7-8 and TRBJ1-5; a possible D gene is TRBD1 (5 bases). The germline V and J ends were trimmed by 5 bases and 6 bases, with 14 bases remaining between them. The CDR3 spans 14 residues. Germline CDR1 and CDR2: SGHVS and FQNEAQ. CDR3 loop: CASSAGTGGQPQHF. The CDR3 DNA sequence: TGTGCCAGCAGCGCGGGAACAGGCGGTCAGCCCCAGCATTTT.

This chain joins TRBV10-1 and TRBJ2-3; 9 nucleotides agree with TRBD2. This CDR3 region has 20 residues. The V and J ends lost 7 bases and 2 bases, in that order; junction bases with no gene match: 22. Germline V lookup: CDR1 WNHNN, CDR2 SYGVQD (reference sequence). The CDR3 nucleotides are TGCGCCAGCACCGAGCGGGCCGGGACTAGCCGAAAAAACCACACAGATACGCAGTATTTT. Translated, it gives CASTERAGTSRKNHTDTQYF.

J is TRBJ2-7 and V is TRBV7-2; 7 bases match TRBD2. Looked up from germline, CDR1 is SGHTA and CDR2 is FQGNSA. V lost 1 base, J lost 4 bases, and 13 bases stayed unmatched. The CDR3 has 17 amino acids. The CDR3 protein is CASSLGFRAGVVYEQYF. The CDR3 DNA sequence: TGTGCCAGCAGCTTAGGGTTTAGGGCGGGAGTGGTATACGAGCAGTACTTC.

Within the sample, this clone is medium-sized. The chain has TRBV6-5 and TRBJ2-5, with 9 bases identical to TRBD2. With V trimmed by 2 bases and J by 12 bases, 13 bases remained unmatched. CDR3 length equals 15 residues. CDR1 MNHEY and CDR2 SVGAGI come from the germline V gene. The CDR3 DNA sequence: TGTGCCAGCAGTTACGGGGCGGGAGGGGGATTTCGTGAGTACTTC. This encodes CASSYGAGGGFREYF.